This record covers a single T cell receptor (beta chain). The antigen is not known. This sample is part of a study of radiotherapy plus CTLA-4 blockade in lung cancer. The study's findings and limits: Response was reportedly best predicted by early blood T cell clone dynamics, with interferon-beta. Radiotherapy plus ipilimumab was followed by expansion in blood of tumor-derived TCR clones.

This CDR3 is 19 amino acids long. Germline V CDR1 and CDR2: SGHDN, FVKESK. Trimming stripped 4 bases from V and 1 base from J, with 26 bases between. Profiled with immunoSEQ multiplex PCR; TCRdb holds only in-frame clones, not every one. The table lists around 90,000 clones, approximately 82% of them singletons. Each patient with chemo-refractory metastatic non-small-cell lung cancer was treated with focal radiation plus CTLA-4 blockade using ipilimumab. The source was peripheral blood, collected from a patient treated with radiotherapy plus ipilimumab. The V and J genes are TRBV14 and TRBJ2-7; D tentatively fits TRBD1 or TRBD2 (6 bases each). The TCR was taken from a human donor with non-small cell lung cancer that progressed on radiotherapy plus ipilimumab. CDR3 protein: CASSPIGGFSADPSYEQYF. The CDR3 DNA sequence: TGTGCCAGCAGCCCGATCGGGGGCTTCTCGGCGGACCCTTCCTACGAGCAGTACTTC.